This record looks at one T cell receptor (beta chain) sequence and its context. Its antigen remains unidentified. No base quality values were provided; no much bigger clone lies one nucleotide off. The data belong to a study of cytomegalovirus exposure and HLA in healthy donors (dated by TCRdb to 2015 to 2018). Background for the entire study: An earlier analysis of several hundred of the donors reported about 250 Gb of sequence data and 100 million to 140 million unique TCR beta sequences from 150 million to 200 million T cells. Approximately 300 gigabases of sequencing data and 91 million or so unique TCR sequences made up an early release that covered several hundred HLA-typed donors. Of the 350 to 400 genotyped donors, 65% to 90% fell in the genetic ancestry cluster associated with self-reported Caucasian donors. The study was designed to test whether signatures of past pathogen exposure could be identified by cataloging public T cell receptors. Using immunosequencing, the study profiled T cell repertoires from 666 subjects and related those repertoires to cytomegalovirus serostatus. A separate validation cohort of 100 to 150 different subjects was used in addition to the roughly 700-subject first cohort. To predict cytomegalovirus infection status, the study combined high-throughput TCR immunosequencing, statistical association of individual TCRs with disease status, and machine learning. A later analysis re-examined previously published TCR beta repertoires from 600 to 700 donors and added high-resolution HLA genotyping to investigate patterns of TCR occurrence. The later analysis used no new phenotypic data to find candidate immune exposures, relying instead on TCR beta sequences and their occurrence across donors. An earlier analysis of a few hundred of the donors applied high-throughput TCR beta sequencing to assess whether each TCR beta V gene segment acted as functional or pseudogenic. Donor age, sex, ethnicity and CMV serostatus were compiled together with the repertoire data. Genome-wide SNP genotypes for about 60% of the roughly 670 donors were used in a later genetic analysis, which treated that subset as a discovery cohort. All discovery cohort repertoires had been generated using a single sequencing platform. Both class I and class II loci were covered by HLA typing, at four-digit resolution. The number of typed donors differed by locus: roughly 629-640 for A, B, C, DRB1 and DQB1; 522 for DQA1; some 590 for DPA1; and around 470 for DPB1. Four or five DR-DQ haplotypes were handled as single units for association and clustering because linkage in the cohort was strong. On average, around 240,000 unique TCR beta nucleotide sequences were sequenced per donor among more than 350 genotyped donors of the cohort, with 15% to 20% of those sequences being non-productive. Overall study results and their limits: In a later analysis, HLA-associated TCR beta chains showed more clonal expansion and lower generation probabilities than non-associated chains that were equally common. Most TCR sequences were observed very rarely across donors, whereas some public TCRs were present in many individuals. When HLA alleles, especially DR and DQ, strongly co-occurred, TCR associations were difficult to assign to individual alleles. In vitro tests confirmed that a few of the cytomegalovirus-associated TCR beta chains recognize cytomegalovirus antigens. HLA typing was unavailable for some donors at each locus, so association tests used only the typed subset. Because counts were too low, about 18 rarely observed V segments, including chromosome 9 orphons, were excluded from the earlier analysis of 587 of the donors. In a later analysis, TCR association rates were found to vary across HLA loci, with the most associated TCRs seen for DRB1 alleles and the fewest for HLA-C alleles. In this cohort, only TCR beta chains were sequenced, and detectable features were limited by the absence of alpha or paired-chain data. A group of highly shared sequence variants was considered likely to be a technical artifact of the sequencing pipeline. CMV serostatus was the only immune exposure information available for the cohort. According to a later analysis, most CMV-associated TCR beta chains appeared to be HLA-restricted, and the HLA associations seemed to be driven largely by CMV exposure. Cytomegalovirus status was reported to be diagnosed by the classifier with high specificity and sensitivity in both the original and validation cohorts. Correlated functional status among segregating V segments might be attributable to linkage disequilibrium, but an unknown experimental factor could not be ruled out. An association between a missense DCLRE1C variant and V-gene and J-gene trimming of TCR beta chains was found in a later genetic analysis and replicated in an independent cohort. A further reported finding was that TCR beta sequences accurately predicted the HLA-A and HLA-B alleles for most subjects in the first cohort. The authors suggested that the approach could potentially be extended to other disease states and immunological phenotypes. A total of 164 TCR beta chains were listed by the study as associated with cytomegalovirus. An earlier analysis of around 540 of the donors showed that most TCR beta V segments appeared in productive rearrangements either about 87% or about 30% of the time, which broadly matched IMGT annotations. Compared with the 666-donor mean, donors in an Asian-associated ancestry cluster had fewer N-insertions in productive TCRs, according to a later genetic analysis. In a later analysis, 15,000 to 20,000 TCR beta sequences were associated with specific HLA alleles at a false discovery rate of 0.05. Several of the top co-occurrence clusters appeared to be linked to parvovirus B19, influenza, CMV and Epstein-Barr virus, according to a later analysis. The presence/absence analyses assumed that sequencing depth was roughly uniform across donors, and that assumption may not be true.

The cohort was made up of about 670 healthy bone marrow donors. All cohort members were sampled while nominally healthy, although unrecorded immune exposures were likely present. The donor tested CMV seronegative and was one of the 352 seronegative cohort members. A peripheral blood sample was collected from each donor, and TCR beta sequencing was performed on peripheral blood mononuclear cells. Genomic DNA was extracted from the blood cell samples with the Qiagen DNeasy Blood Extraction Kit. Libraries were made using the immunoSEQ multiplex PCR assay. The multiplex PCR relied on a mix of 60 forward primers for TCR Vbeta segments and 13 reverse primers for TCR Jbeta segments. The CDR3 region of rearranged TCR beta genes was amplified from genomic DNA by a multiplex PCR assay. The Illumina HiSeq System was used to sequence the amplified TCR beta libraries as 87-base-pair reads. On the study's bioinformatics: A later analysis tallied 80 million to 95 million unique TCR beta chains across the 550 to 850 repertoires, and approximately 9.9 million of those chains were shared by two or more donors. A nearest-neighbor algorithm error-corrected the raw reads and collapsed the reads into unique sequences, merging closely related sequences to remove PCR and sequencing errors. CDR3 sequences were aligned to IMGT reference sequences to assign V, D and J gene segments. For a sequence to be retained, a match of at least six nucleotides to both a V gene segment and a J gene segment was required. A rearrangement counted as productive if the CDR3 had no stop codons and remained in frame with V and J, and every other rearrangement counted as non-productive. Following IMGT convention, CDR3 was defined as the stretch from the second conserved V-encoded cysteine to the conserved J-encoded phenylalanine. The earlier analysis of about 610 of the donors excluded any sequence lacking an unambiguous match to a single V gene segment. In an earlier analysis of around 590 of the donors, a V segment was called functional when productive rearrangements were above 56.7%, and segregating when the standard deviation between donors exceeded 5%. A statistical classification framework was built to diagnose cytomegalovirus status from the catalog of TCR beta chain sequences. V and J gene assignment, in a later analysis, came from comparing TCR nucleotide sequences with IMGT/GENE-DB human TR gene sequences. In a later analysis, CDR3 sequences and most-parsimonious VDJ recombination scenarios were assigned using the TCRdist pipeline. In a later analysis, each TCR beta chain was defined by its CDR3 amino acid sequence together with its V-gene family, and reads lacking a unique V-gene family were excluded. A later analysis removed 592 highly shared, low-generation-probability nucleotide sequences to deal with suspected cross-contamination and a sequencing artifact. In a later analysis, a clonal expansion index for each public chain was calculated from normalized within-repertoire ranks of inferred template counts. Generation probabilities in a later analysis came from a VDJ recombination model fitted to out-of-frame rearrangements, and those results were checked against IGoR. A later analysis scored TCR-TCR, TCR-HLA and TCR-CMV co-occurrence with hypergeometric tests, applying a repertoire-size bias correction to TCR pairs. To estimate false discovery rates, a later analysis permuted the HLA or CMV assignments 20 times. In a later analysis, co-occurring TCRs were grouped using DBSCAN, with TCRdist sequence similarity added in when clustering inside HLA-allele-positive subsets. Repertoires with fewer than 30,000 or more than 120,000 public chains were left out of co-occurrence clustering, as were about 5 repertoires with anomalous nucleotide sharing. TCRdb mirrors the immuneACCESS table, restricted to in-frame sequences. Some clones are absent from its copies; in checked studies, under half trace to an unresolved V gene, and the reason for the others is unknown. V and J calls and clone size are as listed in that table; D and trimming were resolved from the DNA. The sample table lists around 230,000 clones, roughly 73% of them with a count of one. The ten largest clonotypes hold about 0.5% of the sample.

Sequenced sample: PBMCs. This clonotype originated in a boy under 18 in good health and CMV-seronegative.

The DNA reads as follows: TGTGCCAGCAGACACCGGAGGGAGCGGGGCCCCTACAATGAGCAGTTCTTC. Its protein product is CASRHRRERGPYNEQFF. This sequence uses TRBV11-3 and TRBJ2-1; 7 junctional bases match TRBD2. CDR1 SGHNT and CDR2 YENEEA are derived from the germline V gene. V ends up 6 bases short and J 2 bases short, with an unmatched junction base count of 13. The CDR3 numbers 17 residues from cysteine through phenylalanine. Only the CDR3 part of the read is kept: 51 bases, read in frame from the first base.